This T cell receptor beta chain was found in a study of coeliac disease. Findings and caveats of the study: Lower clonality than controls marked TRB and TRG repertoires from active celiac intraepithelial and lamina propria samples.

Here immunoSEQ multiplex PCR was the method, and the copy in TCRdb shows in-frame clones only, minus some. The table lists 6,000 to 8,500 clones, approximately 64% of them singletons. This clone appeared once. What it binds is not known. Germline-derived CDR1 and CDR2 are SGHRS and YFSETQ. The CDR3 is 17 residues long. Trimming removed 1 base at V and 3 bases at J, with 16 bases between. The chain joins TRBV5-1 to TRBJ2-2, with D unclear. The clonotype comes from a young woman with active celiac disease. The sample comprised lamina propria lymphocytes from the gut. The CDR3 DNA reads TGCGCCAGCAGCTTGTACGCCGGAGACGCCTACACCGGGGAGCTGTTTTTT. This gives the protein CASSLYAGDAYTGELFF.